This T cell receptor beta chain was identified in a study of T cell responses to AZD1222 COVID-19 vaccine (dated by TCRdb to the early 2020s). Broadly, across the study: A total of 230 or so trial participants underwent TCR sequencing, of whom about 210 received two doses of AZD1222 and 26 received two doses of the MenACWY control vaccine. Trial participants were enrolled by age into 18-55, 56-69 and 70-plus year subgroups, with about 150, 27 and 61 TCR-sequenced participants respectively. Overall study outcomes, separate from this receptor: The 56-69-year group was small, and its depth increase did not reach significance, likely because of low power. Participants were mostly white British and included more females than males, and it was suggested by the authors that clonal diversity may have been underestimated. Only a handful of AZD1222 recipients were SARS-CoV-2 seropositive at baseline, limiting conclusions about previously exposed vaccinees. Vaccine-associated CD4 TCRs spanned the whole spike protein, with dominant responses in regions 160-218 and 743-854. After two AZD1222 doses, both the breadth and the depth of spike-specific TCRs were significantly higher than at day 0 and than in MenACWY recipients. Reportedly, close to half of the unique spike-specific TCRs recognized epitopes lying outside the regions that are mutated in the B.1.351 and B.1.1.7 variants. Because no samples from the day 14 peak response were available, repertoires could be characterized only after the peak T cell response.

The CDR3 regions of human TCRbeta chains were subjected to immunosequencing. Under the source paper's analysis protocol: Repertoire TCRs were checked for matches against a reference library of SARS-CoV-2-specific TCRs that had been generated using the MIRA antigen-specificity platform. Breadth was defined as the fraction of unique TCRs that were SARS-CoV-2-associated. Depth was defined as the fraction of total T cells that were SARS-CoV-2-associated. Using the MIRA data, each spike-specific TCR was mapped to the spike region that the TCR reacts to and placed in a CD4 or CD8 class. Log10-transformed breadth and depth values were compared by one-way ANOVA with Sidak's multiple comparisons tests. In its TCRdb copy, this immuneACCESS table keeps in-frame sequences only and misses some clones. Where compared with another copy, unresolved V genes explain less than half of these, and the others have no known cause. V and J calls and clone size are given by that table; D and trimming were obtained from the DNA. For this sample there are more than 120,000 clones; about 91% appear just once. The ten biggest clones cover roughly 10% of the sample.

As for this clone: Its recognized antigen is unknown. Base quality data are lacking; no much larger clone is found one base away.

The intended sense of this specimen's time point label: about 28 days (+/-7) after the second vaccine dose. AZD1222 recipients with second doses at about 4 weeks or about 12 weeks were pooled, because spike-specific TCR depth and breadth did not differ between schedules. Vaccinee samples were obtained from the UK trials COV001 and COV002, which included a single-blind randomized controlled phase 2/3 trial of AZD1222 (ChAdOx1 nCoV-19) in healthy adults. Trial participant PBMC samples were collected at day 0 and day 28 after the second dose for TCRbeta chain sequencing. The sequences come from peripheral blood, collected 28 days after the second AZD1222 dose. This clonotype was obtained from an adult who received the AZD1222 COVID-19 vaccine.

The nucleotides read TGTGCCAGCAGCTTTAGATTGGCGGGAGGGACTGAAGCTTTCTTT. Its amino acids are CASSFRLAGGTEAFF. The chain employs TRBV11-1 and TRBJ1-1; no D gene is confidently identified. The junction shows trimming of 3 bases on V and 5 bases on J, plus 16 bases between the germline ends. As encoded in the germline V gene (reference sequence), CDR1 is SGHAT while CDR2 is FQDESV. The CDR3 starts with the cysteine, ends with the phenylalanine, and has 15 residues. Only the CDR3 DNA stays, 45 bases, in frame from base 1.